This T cell receptor beta chain stems from a study of T cell clones after liver transplantation. Study-wide results and limits: Rather than being deleted, graft donor-reactive T cells may have moved into the graft.

Unstimulated PBMCs were sorted into CD3+CD4+ and CD3+CD8+ populations. This clone showed up just once. Its cognate antigen is unknown. Germline V gene data show CDR1 as LNHDA and CDR2 as SQIVND (reference sequence). There are 15 residues in the CDR3. The V gene end was trimmed by 5 bases and the J gene end by 5 bases; junction bases not matched to a gene: 6. TCRdb's copy holds only in-frame clones and misses some; the assay was immunoSEQ multiplex PCR. Of 24,000 or so clones in the sample, 55% to 75% were seen once. The chain is built from TRBV19 and TRBJ1-2, with 12 bases matching TRBD1. Source: CD4+ T cells from blood, taken before liver transplant. This clonotype was sampled from a human donor who received a liver transplant. The CDR3, as DNA: TGTGCCAGTAGTGGGACAGGGGGCGTTTGGTATGGCTACACCTTC. Translated, it gives CASSGTGGVWYGYTF.